These 13 T cell receptor beta chains share one sample of origin, sequenced in a study of shared T cell receptors in the human thymus. TCRdb's copy holds only in-frame clones and misses some; the assay was immunoSEQ multiplex PCR. The sample includes around 68,000 clones, about 95% of them seen just once. Material: thymocytes. The source is a human donor.

CDR3 coding DNA: TGTGCCAGCAGCCAAGATATCGGCGCGGGACAGGAAGATTTGGCTAATGAAAAACTGTTTTTT. Encoded protein: CASSQDIGAGQEDLANEKLFF. The J gene is TRBJ1-4, the V gene TRBV14, with 8 bases that match TRBD1. Germline assignment: CDR1 SGHDN and CDR2 FVKESK. This CDR3 contains 21 residues. J was trimmed by 3 bases and V by 0 bases; bases with no gene match: 18. Variable domain in full (rest from reference TRBV14 and TRBJ1-4): EAGVTQFPSHSVIEKGQTVTLRCDPISGHDNLYWYRRVMGKEIKFLLHFVKESKQDESGMPNNRFLAERTGGTYSTLKVQPAELEDSGVYFCASSQDIGAGQEDLANEKLFFGSGTQLSVL.

The chain joins TRBV12-5 to TRBJ2-5; TRBD1 might be the D (6 bases). Trimming left V 4 bases short and J 1 base short, with 10 bases between. The CDR3 is 14 residues long. Germline V gene data show CDR1 as LGHNT and CDR2 as FRNRAP. CDR3 bases: TGTGCTAGTGGTTCAGGGGACCCCCAAGAGACCCAGTACTTC. Translating it yields CASGSGDPQETQYF.

The V call is TRBV23-1, the J call TRBJ1-1; weak D call: TRBD1 (5 bases). TRBV23-1 is an open reading frame whose function is uncertain. Trimming pared 8 bases from V and 1 base from J, leaving 26 bases between. The CDR3 consists of 18 residues. The CDR3 loop is CASPTLQEPRAKNTEAFF. CDR3 nucleotide sequence: TGCGCCAGCCCCACTTTACAGGAGCCTCGCGCAAAGAACACTGAAGCTTTCTTT.

V usage is TRBV18 and J usage is TRBJ1-2, with 7 bases lining up with TRBD1. This CDR3 has 13 amino acids. Germline V gene sequence: CDR1 KGHSH, CDR2 LQKENI. The junction had 5 bases not matched to a gene; V was cut back by 6 bases and J by 4 bases. The CDR3 here is CASSSDRVYGYTF. In nucleotides, the CDR3 is TGTGCCAGCTCCTCCGACAGGGTCTATGGCTACACCTTC.

The chain links TRBV19 to TRBJ1-3, with D unresolved. The CDR3 is 14 residues long. Between the trimmed V and J ends, which lost 5 bases and 2 bases, there was a span of 10 bases. Germline-derived CDR1 and CDR2 are LNHDA and SQIVND (reference sequence). The CDR3 reads CASSEQHPGNTIYF. CDR3 in DNA: TGTGCCAGTAGTGAACAGCATCCTGGAAACACCATATATTTT.

This rearrangement joins TRBV7-9 to TRBJ1-5; no definite D call. Germline lookup yields CDR1 SEHNR and CDR2 FQNEAQ (reference sequence). The V end lost 5 bases, the J end lost 1 base, and 12 bases lay between the germline ends. The CDR3 contains 15 residues. The CDR3, as DNA: TGTGCCAGCAGCGCCGGACGGGAGAGCAATCAGCCCCAGCATTTT. It specifies CASSAGRESNQPQHF.

The V gene is TRBV29-1, the J gene TRBJ1-3; TRBD1 aligns across 7 bases. The germline gives CDR1 SQVTM, CDR2 ANQGSEA. V dropped 6 bases and J dropped 3; count of bases not matched to a gene: 8. The CDR3 is made up of 14 amino acids. The CDR3 nucleotides read TGCAGCGTGCTAACAGGGGATGGTGGAAACACCATATATTTT. Translation gives CSVLTGDGGNTIYF. Full variable domain (remainder filled in from reference TRBV29-1 and TRBJ1-3): SAVISQKPSRDICQRGTSLTIQCQVDSQVTMMFWYRQQPGQSLTLIATANQGSEATYESGFVIDKFPISRPNLTFSTLTVSNMSPEDSSIYLCSVLTGDGGNTIYFGEGSWLTVV.

J is TRBJ2-5 and V is TRBV7-2, with TRBD2 identical over 8 bases. The V gene end was trimmed by 0 bases and the J gene end by 5 bases; junction bases not matched to a gene: 5. Germline assignment: CDR1 SGHTA and CDR2 FQGNSA. This CDR3 contains 15 residues. CDR3 in amino acids: CASSLAGGGRETQYF. Here the CDR3 DNA reads TGTGCCAGCAGCTTAGCCGGCGGGGGGAGGGAGACCCAGTACTTC.

The CDR3 sequence: CASTLGTASSYEQYF. The CDR3, as DNA: TGTGCCAGCACCTTGGGGACGGCGAGCTCCTACGAGCAGTACTTC. The chain combines TRBV28 with TRBJ2-7, with D possibly being TRBD1 or TRBD2 (5 bases each). The CDR3 has 15 residues. The germline V gene encodes CDR1 MDHEN and CDR2 SYDVKM. The V gene lost 7 bases and the J gene lost 0 bases, with 16 bases spanning the gap.

This chain uses TRBV27 with TRBJ2-3, with D possibly being TRBD1 (5 bases). The CDR3 runs 14 residues. The germline V gene has CDR1 MNHEY and CDR2 SMNVEV (reference sequence). The V and J ends lost 2 bases and 1 base respectively, with 7 bases between them. CDR3 in amino acids: CASSLLGRTDTQYF. The CDR3 region has the DNA TGTGCCAGCAGTTTACTGGGGCGCACAGATACGCAGTATTTT.

The chain recombines TRBV2 with TRBJ1-1; D unresolved. There are 16 residues in the CDR3. The V end lost 5 bases, the J end lost 3 bases, and 19 bases lay between the germline ends. Germline CDR1 and CDR2: SNHLY and FYNNEI. The CDR3 DNA follows: TGTGCCAGCAGTTGTCCTCCAAGGAGGAAGGACACTGAAGCTTTCTTT. Amino acid sequence: CASSCPPRRKDTEAFF.

The rearrangement links TRBV15 to TRBJ2-5; D call uncertain. The DNA end is a closer match to TRBJ2-7, so the J assignment may be wrong. CDR3 length equals 16 residues. Germline-derived CDR1 and CDR2 are LNHNV and YYDKDF (reference sequence). The CDR3 DNA reads as TGTGCCACCAGCAGAGATGTCAGGAAAAATAGTTACGAGCAGTACTTC. Translation: CATSRDVRKNSYEQYF.

The J gene is TRBJ2-7, the V gene TRBV29-1; 9 nucleotides line up with TRBD1. CDR1 is SQVTM, CDR2 ANQGSEA, per germline. The junction had 8 bases not matched to a gene; V was cut back by 0 bases and J by 2 bases. This CDR3 has 16 amino acids. CDR3 in amino acids: CSVEEVTGGLTYEQYF. For the CDR3, the DNA is TGCAGCGTTGAAGAGGTTACAGGGGGCCTGACCTACGAGCAGTACTTC.